This T cell receptor beta chain was obtained from a study of blood T cell repertoires in COVID-19. About the research overall: Sources were T cells, B-cell-depleted T cells, or PBMCs; the material itself was cDNA or gDNA.

Per the authors' pipeline: Amplification of reference gene primers provided the estimated nucleated cell counts. Profiled with immunoSEQ multiplex PCR; TCRdb holds only in-frame clones, not every one. V and J calls and clone size follow that table, whereas D and trimming were derived from the DNA. The sample lists approximately 200,000 clones; around 80% were seen once. The CDR3 is made up of 11 amino acids. V was trimmed by 6 bases and J by 5 bases, leaving 5 bases between them. Germline CDR1 and CDR2: LGHDT and YNNKEL (reference sequence). The sequenced material came from peripheral blood. This rearrangement joins TRBV3-1 (or the pseudogene TRBV3-2) to TRBJ1-3; no definite D call. The sequence derives from a woman older than 75 with COVID-19, enrolled during active disease. This chain's CDR3 is CASSARNTIYF. In DNA form, the CDR3 reads TGTGCCAGCAGTGCGAGAAACACCATATATTTT.